These 28 T cell receptor beta chains originate from one sample sequenced in a study of shared clonotypes between healthy human individuals. Repertoires were generated with immunoSEQ multiplex PCR, while TCRdb's copy carries only in-frame clones and drops some. The sample consists of 450,000 to 500,000 clones, around 80% of them appearing once. Sequencing was carried out using PBMCs. All receptors come from a woman aged 40 to 49 in good health. Some clones in this sample may be carry-over from other donors' samples.

The chain joins TRBV4-2 to TRBJ1-5; perhaps TRBD1 as D (5 bases). The V gene's germline CDR1 is LGHNA and CDR2 YNFKEQ. V dropped 8 bases and J dropped 4 bases, with 12 bases sitting between them. The CDR3 has 13 residues. CDR3 coding DNA: TGTGCCAGCCGACGGGACTCAAATCAGCCCCAGCATTTT. Its translation is CASRRDSNQPQHF.

This clone was seen once. The chain combines TRBV7-9 with TRBJ2-1, with TRBD1 identical over 9 bases. The CDR3 sequence is 15 residues long. The V segment lost 1 base and the J segment 5 bases; nucleotides outside the gene matches: 3. Germline V lookup: CDR1 SEHNR, CDR2 FQNEAQ (reference sequence). CDR3: CASSLGTGGNNEQFF. DNA of the CDR3: TGTGCCAGCAGCTTAGGAACAGGGGGCAACAATGAGCAGTTCTTC.

With regard to this clone: A far bigger clonotype differs at one base, so this is likely a read error. The chain is built from TRBV7-3 and TRBJ1-1; 9 bases are a match to TRBD1. The CDR3 extends over 14 amino acids. After removal of 2 bases from V and 4 bases from J, the junction contained 2 bases not matched to a gene. Germline V CDR1 and CDR2: SGHTA, FQGTGA. DNA of the CDR3: TGTGCCAGCAGCTTAGGGACAGGGAGCACTGAAGCTTTCTTT. Translating it yields CASSLGTGSTEAFF.

The chain couples TRBV5-1 to TRBJ2-7; D call uncertain. Germline-derived CDR1 and CDR2 are SGHRS and YFSETQ. The V end was cut by 2 bases, the J end by 7 bases, with 10 bases between. There are 12 residues in the CDR3. The CDR3 DNA is TGCGCCAGCAGCTTCCAACAGAAGGAGCAGTACTTC. It is translated as CASSFQQKEQYF.

This clone has just a few counts. The chain joins TRBV30 to TRBJ1-1; D uncertain. Per the germline V gene, CDR1 is GTSNPN and CDR2 is SVGIG (reference sequence). The CDR3 consists of 16 residues. The V end lost 3 bases, the J end lost 7 bases, and 24 bases lay between the germline ends. The CDR3: CAWRPKLGPGGDEAFF. CDR3 in DNA: TGTGCCTGGAGGCCGAAGTTAGGACCCGGCGGGGATGAAGCTTTCTTT. The whole variable domain, filled in from reference TRBV30 and TRBJ1-1, reads SQTIHQWPATLVQPVGSPLSLECTVEGTSNPNLYWYRQAAGRGLQLLFYSVGIGQISSEVPQNLSASRPQDRQFILSSKKLLLSDSGFYLCAWRPKLGPGGDEAFFGQGTRLTVV.

V is TRBV19 and J is TRBJ2-1; 10 positions agree with TRBD2. V lost 5 bases to trimming and J lost 5 bases; unmatched junction nucleotides: 3. Germline V lookup: CDR1 LNHDA, CDR2 SQIVND (reference sequence). The length of the CDR3 is 14 residues. The CDR3, as DNA: TGTGCCAGTAGTCTAGCGGGAGTTCACAATGAGCAGTTCTTC. Its translation: CASSLAGVHNEQFF.

The genes are TRBV6-1 and TRBJ2-7; TRBD2 matches 10 bases. The CDR3 has 15 residues. The germline gives CDR1 MNHNS, CDR2 SASEGT. Trimming removed 5 bases from V and 0 bases from J; junction bases left unmatched: 4. The CDR3 is CASSNPSGSSYEQYF. CDR3 nucleotide sequence: TGTGCCAGCAGTAACCCTAGCGGGAGCTCCTACGAGCAGTACTTC.

The chain employs TRBV4-1 and TRBJ1-1, with TRBD1 as a possible D gene (6 bases). The CDR3 is 15 amino acids. The germline CDR1 and CDR2 sequences are MGHRA and YSYEKL. V dropped 2 bases and J dropped 7 bases, with 17 bases sitting between them. CDR3 nucleotides: TGCGCCAGCAGCCAACCTGATATGGACAGTAATGAAGCTTTCTTT. Its translation is CASSQPDMDSNEAFF.

The chain joins TRBV2 to TRBJ2-4; 8 bases fit TRBD1. This CDR3 region has 15 residues. CDR1 SNHLY and CDR2 FYNNEI come from the germline V gene. The V segment lost 6 bases and the J segment 4 bases; nucleotides outside the gene matches: 8. This chain's CDR3 is CASSMTGVRKNIQYF. The CDR3 DNA sequence: TGTGCCAGCAGCATGACAGGGGTTAGAAAAAACATTCAGTACTTC. Together with reference TRBV2 and TRBJ2-4, the CDR3 gives the full variable domain: EPEVTQTPSHQVTQMGQEVILRCVPISNHLYFYWYRQILGQKVEFLVSFYNNEISEKSEIFDDQFSVERPDGSNFTLKIRSTKLEDSAMYFCASSMTGVRKNIQYFGAGTRLSVL.

The CDR3 region has the DNA TGTGCCAGTAGCCACAGGGCCCAATTCAATCAGCCCCAGCATTTT. Encoded protein: CASSHRAQFNQPQHF. This chain uses TRBV19 with TRBJ1-5; a weak D match, TRBD1 (6 bases). Per germline, CDR1 LNHDA and CDR2 SQIVND (reference sequence). The CDR3 contains 15 residues. Trimming stripped 6 bases from V and 3 bases from J, with 15 bases between.

V usage is TRBV6-1 and J usage is TRBJ2-1, with 8 bases fitting TRBD1. The J segment lost 4 bases and the V segment lost 8 bases, leaving 4 bases of the junction unmatched. The CDR3 is 13 residues long. Germline CDR1 and CDR2: MNHNS and SASEGT. The CDR3 reads CASWDRTYNEQFF. In nucleotides, the CDR3 is TGTGCCAGCTGGGACAGGACGTACAATGAGCAGTTCTTC.

This sequence joins TRBV19 and TRBJ1-1, with D perhaps TRBD1 (6 bases). Germline CDR1 reads LNHDA; CDR2 reads SQIVND (reference sequence). V lost 1 base, J lost 5 bases, and 17 bases lay in between. CDR3 length: 16 amino acids. CDR3 residues: CASSIVTGFIATEAFF. CDR3 bases: TGTGCCAGTAGTATAGTAACAGGGTTTATTGCGACTGAAGCTTTCTTT.

About this clone itself: This could be a read error, since a much larger clone is one nucleotide away. The rearrangement uses TRBV4-2 and TRBJ1-5, with a weak D call TRBD1 (6 bases). This CDR3 is built from 17 residues. V was shortened by 3 bases and J by 3 bases, with 18 bases between the two germline ends. The germline gives CDR1 LGHNA, CDR2 YNFKEQ. The CDR3 here is CASSHPTGQWINQPQHF. The DNA of the CDR3 is TGTGCCAGCAGCCATCCAACAGGACAGTGGATCAATCAGCCCCAGCATTTT.

V usage is TRBV4-1 and J usage is TRBJ2-5; D remains ambiguous. The J call may not be correct, given that the DNA end is closer to TRBJ2-7. The CDR3 sequence is 15 residues long. From germline, CDR1 is MGHRA and CDR2 YSYEKL. The CDR3, as DNA: TGCGCCAGCAGCCAAGTGGTCGGTCAGAACTACGAGCAGTACTTC. Translated, it gives CASSQVVGQNYEQYF.

CDR3: CASSYGERNEQYF. The CDR3 nucleotides read TGTGCCAGCAGTTACGGGGAAAGGAACGAGCAGTACTTC. This chain uses TRBV6-6 with TRBJ2-7; D remains ambiguous. Trimming removed 2 bases from V and 5 bases from J, with 10 bases in between. Germline assignment: CDR1 MNHNY and CDR2 SVGAGI (reference sequence). This CDR3 is 13 amino acids long.

In nucleotides, the CDR3 is TGTGCCAGCAGCTTAATGCCTAGCGTGGGCGGGGAGCTGTTTTTT. This gives the protein CASSLMPSVGGELFF. J is TRBJ2-2 and V is TRBV7-3; TRBD2 is a possible D gene (6 bases). The CDR3 consists of 15 residues. V was shortened by 1 base and J by 7 bases, with 13 bases between the two germline ends. Germline CDR1 SGHTA, CDR2 FQGTGA.

This clone was detected only a few times. This specimen includes other DNA sequences encoding the same CDR3. The V gene is TRBV19, the J gene TRBJ1-1; D perhaps matches TRBD1 (6 bases). Per germline, CDR1 LNHDA and CDR2 SQIVND (reference sequence). This CDR3 has 14 amino acids. V shed 1 base and J shed 3 bases, with 9 bases lying between them. CDR3 residues: CASSIGGGDTEAFF. CDR3 in DNA: TGTGCCAGTAGTATAGGAGGGGGTGACACTGAAGCTTTCTTT.

The chain combines TRBV29-1 with TRBJ2-3, with D perhaps TRBD1 (6 bases). V shed 8 bases and J shed 1 base, with 16 bases lying between them. Germline CDR1 is SQVTM and CDR2 is ANQGSEA. The CDR3 contains 14 residues. The CDR3 region has the DNA TGCAGCACATCCCAGGGGATCGGCACAGATACGCAGTATTTT. It is translated as CSTSQGIGTDTQYF.

This clone occurred once. The chain employs TRBV28 and TRBJ1-1; D possibly corresponds to TRBD1 (6 bases). The CDR3 contains 12 residues. Germline CDR1 is MDHEN and CDR2 is SYDVKM. V was clipped by 1 base and J by 8 bases, with 8 bases between them. CDR3 sequence (DNA): TGTGCCAGCAGTTTATACGACAGGGAAGCTTTCTTT. This gives the protein CASSLYDREAFF.

The chain links TRBV28 to TRBJ1-5; 11 nucleotides agree with TRBD1. Trimming removed 8 bases from V and 4 bases from J; junction bases left unmatched: 4. This CDR3 is 14 amino acids long. Germline CDR1 and CDR2: MDHEN and SYDVKM. CDR3 sequence (DNA): TGTGCCAGCCGGACAGGGGGCGAAAATCAGCCCCAGCATTTT. This codes for CASRTGGENQPQHF.

This chain links TRBV4-1 with TRBJ2-5; 8 nucleotides line up with TRBD2. J lost 4 bases, V lost 4 bases, and 8 bases had no gene match. CDR1 and CDR2 from the germline V gene are MGHRA and YSYEKL. There are 15 residues in the CDR3. CDR3 sequence: CASSRPEAGGETQYF. CDR3 in DNA: TGCGCCAGCAGCCGACCGGAGGCGGGGGGAGAGACCCAGTACTTC.

V and J are TRBV21-1 and TRBJ2-7; no DNA check was done on the table's D call, TRBD2. TRBV21-1 is termed a pseudogene. The CDR3 spans 17 residues. The CDR3 spells CASSKMTASGSSYEQYF. The CDR3, as DNA: TGTGCCAGCAGCAAAATGACGGCTAGCGGATCTTCCTACGAGCAGTACTTC.

The V and J genes are TRBV4-1 and TRBJ2-5; possibly TRBD1 for D (5 bases). The V gene's germline CDR1 is MGHRA and CDR2 YSYEKL. V dropped 4 bases and J dropped 3 bases, with 15 bases sitting between them. This CDR3 is built from 15 residues. CDR3 sequence reads: CASSLRQNLEETQYF. CDR3 nucleotide sequence: TGCGCCAGCAGCCTGCGACAGAACCTGGAAGAGACCCAGTACTTC.

As to this clone: In the same sample, other DNA sequences code for this CDR3. The chain combines TRBV5-1 with TRBJ2-7, with 14 nucleotides matching TRBD2. The germline V gene encodes CDR1 SGHRS and CDR2 YFSETQ. The CDR3 extends over 15 amino acids. V shed 3 bases and J 3 bases; nucleotides not matched to a gene: 2. The DNA of the CDR3 is TGCGCCAGCAGCTCGGGACTAGCGGGAGTCTACGAGCAGTACTTC. The encoded protein is CASSSGLAGVYEQYF.

This clone was counted only a few times. The V call is TRBV5-1, the J call TRBJ1-1, with D uncertain. Per the germline V gene, CDR1 is SGHRS and CDR2 is YFSETQ. The CDR3 spans 14 residues. V was trimmed by 4 bases and J by 1 base, leaving 11 bases between them. CDR3 DNA sequence: TGCGCCAGCAGCGAGTCTCCAGGGAACACTGAAGCTTTCTTT. The encoded protein is CASSESPGNTEAFF.

V usage is TRBV5-4 and J usage is TRBJ1-3; no clear D. Trimming took off 5 bases at V and 0 bases at J, with 15 bases between the two ends. The CDR3 spans 16 residues. CDR1 is SGHNT and CDR2 is YYREEE in the germline V gene (reference sequence). DNA of the CDR3: TGTGCCAGCAGTAAACAGTCAGTGAGCTCTGGAAACACCATATATTTT. Amino acid sequence: CASSKQSVSSGNTIYF.

Comments on this clone: This is likely an artifact of a read error, given a far larger clone one base away. The chain has TRBV30 and TRBJ2-2, with TRBD2 as a possible D gene (5 bases). The CDR3 spans 14 residues. Trimming cost V 1 base and J 7 bases, with 13 bases left between them. From germline, CDR1 is GTSNPN and CDR2 SVGIG (reference sequence). Here the CDR3 reads CAWSALPRGGELFF. The DNA for the CDR3 is TGTGCCTGGAGTGCCCTGCCCCGGGGCGGGGAGCTGTTTTTT. The full variable domain, in which reference TRBV30 and TRBJ2-2 provide the parts outside the CDR3, is SQTIHQWPATLVQPVGSPLSLECTVEGTSNPNLYWYRQAAGRGLQLLFYSVGIGQISSEVPQNLSASRPQDRQFILSSKKLLLSDSGFYLCAWSALPRGGELFFGEGSRLTVL.

The genes are TRBV5-1 and TRBJ1-1; D is ambiguous. The V end lost 2 bases, the J end lost 6 bases, and 8 bases lay between the germline ends. The CDR3 extends over 12 amino acids. In germline, CDR1 is SGHRS, CDR2 YFSETQ. CDR3 nucleotides: TGCGCCAGCAGCTTAGATACGGCTGAAGCTTTCTTT. Translated, it gives CASSLDTAEAFF.